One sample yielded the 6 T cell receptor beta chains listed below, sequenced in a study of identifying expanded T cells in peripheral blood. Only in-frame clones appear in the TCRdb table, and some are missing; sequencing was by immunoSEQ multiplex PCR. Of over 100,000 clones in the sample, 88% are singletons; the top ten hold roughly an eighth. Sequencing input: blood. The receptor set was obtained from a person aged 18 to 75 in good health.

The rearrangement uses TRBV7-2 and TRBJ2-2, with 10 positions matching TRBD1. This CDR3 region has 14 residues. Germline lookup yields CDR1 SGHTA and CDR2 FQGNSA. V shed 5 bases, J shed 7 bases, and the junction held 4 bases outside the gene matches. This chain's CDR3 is CASSPGQGNGELFF. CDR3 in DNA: TGTGCCAGCAGCCCGGGACAGGGGAACGGGGAGCTGTTTTTT. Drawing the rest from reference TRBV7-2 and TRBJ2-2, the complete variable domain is GAGVSQSPSNKVTEKGKDVELRCDPISGHTALYWYRQSLGQGLEFLIYFQGNSAPDKSGLPSDRFSAERTGGSVSTLTIQRTQQEDSAVYLCASSPGQGNGELFFGEGSRLTVL.

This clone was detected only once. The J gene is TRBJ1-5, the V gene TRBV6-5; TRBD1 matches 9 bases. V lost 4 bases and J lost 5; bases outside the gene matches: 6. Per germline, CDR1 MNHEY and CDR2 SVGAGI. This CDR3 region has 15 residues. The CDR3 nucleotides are TGTGCCAGCAGTTTAGGACAGGGGAGGGATCAGCCCCAGCATTTT. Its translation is CASSLGQGRDQPQHF.

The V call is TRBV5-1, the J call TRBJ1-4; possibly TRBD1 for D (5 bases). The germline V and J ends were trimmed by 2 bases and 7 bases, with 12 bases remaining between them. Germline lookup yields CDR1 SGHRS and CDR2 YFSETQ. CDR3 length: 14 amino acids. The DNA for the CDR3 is TGCGCCAGCAGCTTCGGGACCGCGGCTGAAAAACTGTTTTTT. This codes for CASSFGTAAEKLFF.

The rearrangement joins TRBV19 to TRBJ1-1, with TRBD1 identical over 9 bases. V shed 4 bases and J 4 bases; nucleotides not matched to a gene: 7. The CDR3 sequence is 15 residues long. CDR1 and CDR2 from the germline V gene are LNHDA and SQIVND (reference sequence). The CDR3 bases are TGTGCCAGTAGTACCCACAGGGGGCCGGGCACTGAAGCTTTCTTT. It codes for CASSTHRGPGTEAFF.

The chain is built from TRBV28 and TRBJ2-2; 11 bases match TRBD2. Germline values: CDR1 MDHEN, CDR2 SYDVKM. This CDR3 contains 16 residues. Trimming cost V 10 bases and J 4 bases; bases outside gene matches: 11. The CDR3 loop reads CATLSRTSGPTGELFF. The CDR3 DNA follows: TGTGCCACTCTATCGAGGACTAGCGGGCCCACCGGGGAGCTGTTTTTT.

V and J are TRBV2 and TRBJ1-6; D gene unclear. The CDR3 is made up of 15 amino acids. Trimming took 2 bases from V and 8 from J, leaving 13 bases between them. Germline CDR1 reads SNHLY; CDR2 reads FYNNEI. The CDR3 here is CASSESLRVDSPLHF. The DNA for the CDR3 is TGTGCCAGCAGTGAAAGTCTTAGGGTGGATTCACCCCTCCACTTT.